Shown below are 26 T cell receptor beta chains from a single sample sequenced in a study of PD-1 blockade in classical Hodgkin lymphoma. Described time point: newly diagnosed, previously untreated cHL patient sample. Generated by immunoSEQ multiplex PCR, the TCRdb table keeps only in-frame clones and is missing some. In the table there are roughly 20,000 clones, roughly 94% of which are singletons. Material: peripheral blood mononuclear cells (PBMCs). The origin of the receptors is a human donor with classical Hodgkin lymphoma.

The CDR3 is CASSPTEEDTQYF. The CDR3 DNA reads as TGTGCCAGCAGTCCCACAGAAGAAGATACGCAGTATTTT. The rearrangement links TRBV6-6 to TRBJ2-3, with D hard to call. V lost 5 bases and J lost 5, with 11 bases in between. This CDR3 has 13 residues. The germline CDR1 and CDR2 sequences are MNHNY and SVGAGI (reference sequence).

The rearrangement joins TRBV15 to TRBJ2-7, with a possible D match to TRBD2 (6 bases). This CDR3 has 17 residues. Germline CDR1 LNHNV, CDR2 YYDKDF (reference sequence). The V end lost 4 bases, the J end lost 0 bases, and 19 bases lay between the germline ends. The CDR3 sequence: CATSTGLSAGSSYEQYF. CDR3 DNA: TGTGCCACCAGCACTGGATTATCCGCGGGGAGCTCCTACGAGCAGTACTTC.

The chain employs TRBV5-6 and TRBJ2-5; possibly TRBD1 or TRBD2 for D (5 bases each). With 2 bases removed from V and 11 bases from J, the gap between germline ends came to 16 bases. CDR3 size: 13 residues. Germline V lookup: CDR1 SGHDT, CDR2 YYEEEE. DNA of the CDR3: TGTGCCAGCAGCTTCCCGACCCGGGACGAACAGTACTTC. Protein sequence: CASSFPTRDEQYF. Looking up the rest from reference TRBV5-6 and TRBJ2-5 gives the full variable domain: DAGVTQSPTHLIKTRGQQVTLRCSPKSGHDTVSWYQQALGQGPQFIFQYYEEEERQRGNFPDRFSGHQFPNYSSELNVNALLLGDSALYLCASSFPTRDEQYFGPGTRLLVL.

By sample share, this clone is medium-sized. J is TRBJ2-7 and V is TRBV4-3; D may be TRBD1 (6 bases). V gave up 3 bases and J gave up 2 bases, with 14 bases separating them. Germline V CDR1 and CDR2: LGHNA, YSLEER. The CDR3 extends over 15 amino acids. The CDR3 nucleotides are TGCGCCAGCAGCCAGGGTACCGGACAGCCCTACGAGCAGTACTTC. The encoded protein is CASSQGTGQPYEQYF.

The chain couples TRBV7-8 to TRBJ2-7, with a weak D call TRBD1 (6 bases). V lost 2 bases, J lost 2 bases, and 13 bases lay in between. This CDR3 contains 15 residues. CDR1 is SGHVS and CDR2 is FQNEAQ in the germline V gene. CDR3 in amino acids: CASSLPLRGTYEQYF. For the CDR3, the DNA is TGTGCCAGCAGCTTACCGCTCAGGGGTACCTACGAGCAGTACTTC. Variable domain in full (rest from reference TRBV7-8 and TRBJ2-7): GAGVSQSPRYKVAKRGQDVALRCDPISGHVSLFWYQQALGQGPEFLTYFQNEAQLDKSGLPSDRFFAERPEGSVSTLKIQRTQQEDSAVYLCASSLPLRGTYEQYFGPGTRLTVT.

The genes are TRBV6-4 and TRBJ2-6, with TRBD1 matching 12 bases. CDR3 length: 16 residues. The V gene's germline CDR1 is MRHNA and CDR2 SNTAGT. The V and J ends lost 9 bases and 3 bases, in that order; junction bases with no gene match: 6. The CDR3 DNA reads TGTGCCAGTTTGGGACAGGGGGCGGATGGGGCCAACGTCCTGACTTTC. This encodes CASLGQGADGANVLTF.

Only a few counts were recorded for this clone. The rearrangement joins TRBV25-1 to TRBJ1-1, with TRBD1 matching 7 bases. V gave up 4 bases and J gave up 6 bases; unmatched junction bases: 8. The V gene's germline CDR1 is MGHDK and CDR2 SYGVNS. This CDR3 region has 14 residues. CDR3 protein: CASSGGTDFAEAFF. CDR3 DNA: TGTGCCAGCAGTGGTGGGACAGACTTCGCTGAAGCTTTCTTT.

The CDR3 is CAWSRGPAEGYTF. Written as DNA, the CDR3 is TGTGCCTGGAGTAGGGGGCCTGCGGAGGGCTACACCTTC. J is TRBJ1-2 and V is TRBV30; 7 positions match TRBD1. The CDR3 spans 13 residues. V was pared by 2 bases and J by 8 bases, with 8 bases of the junction left unmatched. Germline CDR1 reads GTSNPN; CDR2 reads SVGIG (reference sequence). Full variable domain (outside the CDR3, taken from reference TRBV30 and TRBJ1-2): SQTIHQWPATLVQPVGSPLSLECTVEGTSNPNLYWYRQAAGRGLQLLFYSVGIGQISSEVPQNLSASRPQDRQFILSSKKLLLSDSGFYLCAWSRGPAEGYTFGSGTRLTVV.

V gene TRBV6-1 combines with J gene TRBJ1-1; perhaps TRBD1 as D (5 bases). CDR3 length equals 12 residues. The ends were cut back, 0 bases at V and 8 bases at J, with 7 bases in the middle. CDR1 is MNHNS and CDR2 is SASEGT in the germline V gene. Here the CDR3 DNA reads TGTGCCAGCAGTGAAGCCAGGGACGAAGCTTTCTTT. This sequence encodes CASSEARDEAFF.

This clone was counted a single time. The chain combines TRBV7-3 with TRBJ2-3, with D perhaps matching TRBD1 (5 bases). Trimming shortened V by 1 base and J by 2 bases, and 10 bases separated the two germline ends. CDR1 and CDR2 (germline): SGHTA, FQGTGA. The CDR3 runs 15 residues. The CDR3 coding sequence is TGTGCCAGCAGCTTAAGACAGAGCTACACAGATACGCAGTATTTT. Protein sequence: CASSLRQSYTDTQYF.

The chain has TRBV2 and TRBJ1-2; D remains ambiguous. Germline V gives CDR1 SNHLY, CDR2 FYNNEI. V dropped 1 base and J dropped 8 bases, with 14 bases sitting between them. This CDR3 region has 14 residues. In nucleotides, the CDR3 is TGTGCCAGCAGTGAAGAGGGAGAGTTCGCCGGCTACACCTTC. Translating it yields CASSEEGEFAGYTF.

The chain carries TRBV6-1 and TRBJ2-3, with a weak D call TRBD2 (5 bases). V was pared by 11 bases and J by 3 bases, with 18 bases between. This CDR3 contains 14 residues. Germline assignment: CDR1 MNHNS and CDR2 SASEGT. DNA for the CDR3: TGTGCCTCTCAACTGGCGGGTGGGACAGATACGCAGTATTTT. Its protein is CASQLAGGTDTQYF.

This chain links TRBV6-1 with TRBJ2-5; TRBD1 matches at 7 bases. The CDR3 covers 14 residues. Germline V gives CDR1 MNHNS, CDR2 SASEGT. V was pared by 6 bases and J by 0 bases, with 4 bases of the junction left unmatched. The CDR3 sequence: CASSEQGYQETQYF. CDR3 coding DNA: TGTGCCAGCAGCGAACAGGGGTACCAAGAGACCCAGTACTTC.

The chain employs TRBV28 and TRBJ2-7, with a tentative D call TRBD1 (6 bases). The CDR3 is 15 amino acids. Germline V gene sequence: CDR1 MDHEN, CDR2 SYDVKM. Between the trimmed V and J ends, which lost 5 bases and 0 bases, there was a span of 14 bases. The DNA of the CDR3 is TGTGCCAGCAGTACAGGGATGAAGATCTCCTACGAGCAGTACTTC. Amino acids: CASSTGMKISYEQYF.

The CDR3 sequence is CASSPDRGALTTF. In DNA form, the CDR3 reads TGTGCCAGCAGCCCGGACAGGGGAGCCCTTACGACCTTC. This chain connects TRBV2 to TRBJ1-2; 9 bases fit TRBD1. Unmatched junction bases numbered 13, after V lost 6 bases and J lost 14 bases. The V gene's germline CDR1 is SNHLY and CDR2 FYNNEI. This CDR3 has 13 amino acids.

This chain uses TRBV7-9 with TRBJ2-7, with 10 bases fitting TRBD1. The V gene end was trimmed by 6 bases and the J gene end by 3 bases; junction bases not matched to a gene: 8. CDR1 and CDR2 (germline): SEHNR, FQNEAQ (reference sequence). This CDR3 has 15 amino acids. The CDR3 is CASSPGTGAFYEQYF. DNA for the CDR3: TGTGCCAGCAGTCCCGGGACAGGGGCCTTCTACGAGCAGTACTTC.

The chain's CDR3 is CASSRDGTGGEQYF. The CDR3 DNA reads TGTGCCAGCAGCCGTGACGGGACAGGGGGAGAGCAGTACTTC. This chain connects TRBV11-2 to TRBJ2-7; TRBD1 matches at 11 bases. V shed 5 bases, J shed 7 bases, and the junction held 7 bases outside the gene matches. This CDR3 spans 14 amino acids. CDR1 and CDR2 from the germline V gene are SGHAT and FQNNGV. The whole variable domain, filled in from reference TRBV11-2 and TRBJ2-7, reads EAGVAQSPRYKIIEKRQSVAFWCNPISGHATLYWYQQILGQGPKLLIQFQNNGVVDDSQLPKDRFSAERLKGVDSTLKIQPAKLEDSAVYLCASSRDGTGGEQYFGPGTRLTVT.

The gene calls are TRBV7-2 and TRBJ1-5; possible D gene TRBD1, 6 bases. The CDR3 runs 16 residues. Germline loops: CDR1 SGHTA, CDR2 FQGNSA. The V and J ends lost 2 bases and 5 bases respectively, with 16 bases between them. CDR3: CASSLSGGGGHQPQHF. In nucleotides, the CDR3 is TGTGCCAGCAGCTTATCCGGGGGAGGGGGGCATCAGCCCCAGCATTTT.

This clone has a single count. The chain links TRBV6-5 to TRBJ2-3, with 7 bases that match TRBD2. The CDR3 runs to 15 residues. From germline, CDR1 is MNHEY and CDR2 SVGAGI. V trimming: 3 bases; J trimming: 2 bases; junction bases outside the gene matches: 5. The CDR3 nucleotides read TGTGCCAGCAGTTATGCGCGGGGGACCACAGATACGCAGTATTTT. Translated: CASSYARGTTDTQYF.

This rearrangement joins TRBV7-8 to TRBJ1-3; tentatively, D is TRBD1 (5 bases). Trimming took off 7 bases at V and 0 bases at J, with 22 bases between the two ends. Germline-derived CDR1 and CDR2 are SGHVS and FQNEAQ. CDR3 length: 18 amino acids. The CDR3 region is CASTYHRMDTRSGNTIYF. Here the CDR3 DNA reads TGTGCCAGCACATACCATCGGATGGACACTCGCTCTGGAAACACCATATATTTT. Looking up the rest from reference TRBV7-8 and TRBJ1-3 gives the full variable domain: GAGVSQSPRYKVAKRGQDVALRCDPISGHVSLFWYQQALGQGPEFLTYFQNEAQLDKSGLPSDRFFAERPEGSVSTLKIQRTQQEDSAVYLCASTYHRMDTRSGNTIYFGEGSWLTVV.

The chain carries TRBV28 and TRBJ1-2; TRBD1 matches 11 bases. V gave up 9 bases and J gave up 6 bases; unmatched junction bases: 6. The CDR3 extends over 13 amino acids. The germline V gene encodes CDR1 MDHEN and CDR2 SYDVKM. CDR3 sequence reads: CASGTGGFDGYTF. The CDR3 nucleotides read TGTGCCAGTGGGACAGGGGGATTCGATGGCTACACCTTC.

The chain employs TRBV5-4 and TRBJ2-7; 7 bases map to TRBD1. CDR1 and CDR2 (germline): SGHNT, YYREEE (reference sequence). The CDR3 is 15 residues long. V was clipped by 2 bases and J by 7 bases; unmatched bases: 12. The DNA for the CDR3 is TGTGCCAGCAGCTTTGAGACAGGGCTGGTGAGAGAGCAGTACTTC. It codes for CASSFETGLVREQYF.

The chain links TRBV5-1 to TRBJ2-5, with D perhaps matching TRBD2 (6 bases). The CDR3 has 14 residues. V was pared by 1 base and J by 4 bases, with 11 bases between. CDR1 and CDR2 from the germline V gene are SGHRS and YFSETQ. The DNA for the CDR3 is TGCGCCAGCAGCTTGCGCGGGACGGGAGAGACCCAGTACTTC. Translated, it gives CASSLRGTGETQYF.

V is TRBV5-1 and J is TRBJ2-7; possible D gene TRBD2, 6 bases. This CDR3 is 13 amino acids long. CDR1 is SGHRS and CDR2 is YFSETQ in the germline V gene. V lost 3 bases, J lost 8 bases, and 15 bases lay in between. Here the CDR3 DNA reads TGCGCCAGCAGCTCGCCACCCCTAGCGCAGCAGTACTTC. It is translated as CASSSPPLAQQYF.

This sequence joins TRBV4-3 and TRBJ2-1; 11 nucleotides match TRBD2. V shed 2 bases, J shed 6 bases, and the junction held 6 bases outside the gene matches. Germline V gene lookup returns CDR1 LGHNA and CDR2 YSLEER. The CDR3 has 16 residues. The CDR3 DNA sequence: TGCGCCAGCAGCCAAATAGCGGGGGGGCCACTCAATGAGCAGTTCTTC. Protein: CASSQIAGGPLNEQFF.

V and J are TRBV14 and TRBJ2-1, with D maybe TRBD1 (5 bases). CDR1 SGHDN and CDR2 FVKESK come from the germline V gene. Trimming pared 0 bases from V and 2 bases from J, leaving 14 bases between. The CDR3 is made up of 17 amino acids. The CDR3 region has the DNA TGTGCCAGCAGCCAAGATGATCAGGGTTCCCCCTACAATGAGCAGTTCTTC. Its translation: CASSQDDQGSPYNEQFF. The whole variable domain, filled in from reference TRBV14 and TRBJ2-1, reads EAGVTQFPSHSVIEKGQTVTLRCDPISGHDNLYWYRRVMGKEIKFLLHFVKESKQDESGMPNNRFLAERTGGTYSTLKVQPAELEDSGVYFCASSQDDQGSPYNEQFFGPGTRLTVL.